This passage covers 32 T cell receptor beta chains from one sample sequenced in a study of shared clonotypes between healthy human individuals. Libraries were prepared by immunoSEQ multiplex PCR; TCRdb keeps only in-frame clonotypes and omits some of them. The sample lists over 400,000 clones, approximately 78% occurring once. Sample: PBMCs. These receptors were collected from a woman between 40 and 50 years old in good health. Some clones in this sample may be carry-over from other donors' samples.

The rearrangement uses TRBV2 and TRBJ2-7; 8 positions agree with TRBD2. The germline V gene encodes CDR1 SNHLY and CDR2 FYNNEI. CDR3 length: 15 residues. The V gene end was trimmed by 4 bases and the J gene end by 4 bases; junction bases not matched to a gene: 9. CDR3 sequence reads: CASSVQGLAGYEQYF. CDR3 in DNA: TGTGCCAGCAGTGTACAGGGCCTAGCGGGTTACGAGCAGTACTTC.

The chain combines TRBV30 with TRBJ1-4; D call uncertain. This CDR3 spans 13 amino acids. Looked up from germline, CDR1 is GTSNPN and CDR2 is SVGIG (reference sequence). V dropped 1 base and J dropped 3 bases, with 6 bases sitting between them. CDR3 amino acids: CAWSGASNEKLFF. CDR3 DNA: TGTGCCTGGAGTGGGGCTTCTAATGAAAAACTGTTTTTT.

V is TRBV5-4 and J is TRBJ1-2, with 8 bases that match TRBD1. Germline V lookup: CDR1 SGHNT, CDR2 YYREEE (reference sequence). Losses at the gene ends were 5 bases for V and 2 bases for J; bases not matched to a gene: 5. The CDR3 contains 14 residues. CDR3 in DNA: TGTGCCAGCAGTTGGAACAGGGGGAACTATGGCTACACCTTC. The encoded protein is CASSWNRGNYGYTF.

This sequence joins TRBV30 and TRBJ1-2; 7 bases map to TRBD1. The CDR3 is 13 amino acids. Germline trimming cut 3 bases from V and 5 bases from J; bases unmatched to any gene: 6. CDR1 is GTSNPN, CDR2 SVGIG, per germline (reference sequence). The CDR3 DNA sequence: TGTGCCTGGAGCGGACAGGCCAGGTATGGCTACACCTTC. Its protein is CAWSGQARYGYTF.

The chain employs TRBV6-1 and TRBJ2-1; 12 bases fit TRBD2. The CDR3 covers 17 residues. V shed 3 bases and J 0 bases; nucleotides not matched to a gene: 3. Germline V gene sequence: CDR1 MNHNS, CDR2 SASEGT. For the CDR3, the DNA is TGTGCCAGCAGTGACCGGGGACTAGCGGGCTCCTACAATGAGCAGTTCTTC. Translation gives CASSDRGLAGSYNEQFF.

Points on this clone: Different DNA sequences within this sample yield the same CDR3. The gene calls are TRBV2 and TRBJ2-7; D uncertain. This CDR3 comprises 12 residues. Deletions cut 6 bases from V and 2 bases from J, with 8 bases between. Looked up from germline, CDR1 is SNHLY and CDR2 is FYNNEI. CDR3 sequence (DNA): TGTGCCAGCAGAACGGGTACCTACGAGCAGTACTTC. It encodes CASRTGTYEQYF. Full variable domain (remainder filled in from reference TRBV2 and TRBJ2-7): EPEVTQTPSHQVTQMGQEVILRCVPISNHLYFYWYRQILGQKVEFLVSFYNNEISEKSEIFDDQFSVERPDGSNFTLKIRSTKLEDSAMYFCASRTGTYEQYFGPGTRLTVT.

The V gene is TRBV18, the J gene TRBJ1-2; D ambiguous. The V gene lost 0 bases and the J gene lost 8 bases, with 13 bases spanning the gap. Germline CDR1 is KGHSH and CDR2 is LQKENI. This CDR3 region has 14 residues. CDR3 DNA sequence: TGTGCCAGCTCACCACCGGGTCGAGGAGGCGGCTACACCTTC. Its translation: CASSPPGRGGGYTF.

This clone came up a few times. The sample holds other DNA sequences that translate to the same CDR3. J is TRBJ2-1 and V is TRBV19, with D perhaps TRBD1 (5 bases). CDR1 LNHDA and CDR2 SQIVND come from the germline V gene (reference sequence). This CDR3 has 11 amino acids. Trimming removed 8 bases from V and 8 bases from J, with 10 bases in between. CDR3 loop: CASDKGYEQFF. The CDR3 bases are TGTGCCAGTGATAAGGGGTATGAGCAGTTCTTC.

V is TRBV9 and J is TRBJ2-1; tentatively, D is TRBD1 or TRBD2 (6 bases each). Germline V CDR1 and CDR2: SGDLS, YYNGEE. Trimming cost V 3 bases and J 3 bases, with 19 bases left between them. The CDR3 loop spans 17 amino acids. The chain's CDR3 is CASSASRRRGDYNEQFF. The DNA for the CDR3 is TGTGCCAGCAGCGCCTCCCGACGGAGGGGGGACTACAATGAGCAGTTCTTC.

This chain uses TRBV18 with TRBJ2-5; the D is unclear. There are 12 residues in the CDR3. Trimming removed 8 bases from V and 4 bases from J, with 11 bases in between. The germline gives CDR1 KGHSH, CDR2 LQKENI. CDR3 sequence reads: CASTASLETQYF. CDR3 in DNA: TGTGCCAGCACGGCCTCCCTAGAGACCCAGTACTTC.

The chain uses TRBV7-9 and TRBJ2-7, with TRBD2 identical over 13 bases. This CDR3 is 16 amino acids long. The ends lost 5 bases at V and 2 bases at J; junction bases unmatched: 6. Germline CDR1 is SEHNR and CDR2 is FQNEAQ (reference sequence). The CDR3 here is CASSPRLAGGTYEQYF. In nucleotides, the CDR3 is TGTGCCAGCAGCCCCCGACTAGCGGGAGGAACCTACGAGCAGTACTTC. Variable domain in full (rest from reference TRBV7-9 and TRBJ2-7): DTGVSQNPRHKITKRGQNVTFRCDPISEHNRLYWYRQTLGQGPEFLTYFQNEAQLEKSRLLSDRFSAERPKGSFSTLEIQRTEQGDSAMYLCASSPRLAGGTYEQYFGPGTRLTVT.

The rearrangement uses TRBV6-5 and TRBJ2-7, with 7 bases identical to TRBD1. The trim removed 2 bases at V and 3 bases at J, leaving 7 bases unmatched. The CDR3 runs to 15 residues. Germline lookup yields CDR1 MNHEY and CDR2 SVGAGI. CDR3 amino acids: CASSYRRQGGYEQYF. The DNA for the CDR3 is TGTGCCAGCAGTTACCGTCGACAGGGTGGCTACGAGCAGTACTTC.

This chain connects TRBV6-1 to TRBJ1-2; D is undetermined. Germline V lookup: CDR1 MNHNS, CDR2 SASEGT. The CDR3 length is 12 residues. The V gene lost 1 base and the J gene lost 5 bases, with 5 bases spanning the gap. The CDR3 protein is CASSEGTYGYTF. The CDR3 nucleotides read TGTGCCAGCAGTGAAGGGACGTATGGCTACACCTTC.

This clone was counted between two and nine times. The chain combines TRBV2 with TRBJ2-5; 9 nucleotides agree with TRBD1. The J segment lost 5 bases and the V segment lost 6 bases, leaving 13 bases of the junction unmatched. This CDR3 contains 16 residues. CDR1 and CDR2 from the germline V gene are SNHLY and FYNNEI. The CDR3 protein is CASSPGTGPGVETQYF. In DNA form, the CDR3 reads TGTGCCAGCAGCCCCGGGACAGGGCCTGGCGTGGAGACCCAGTACTTC.

The gene calls are TRBV7-9 and TRBJ2-3; tentative D call: TRBD2 (5 bases). V lost 6 bases, J lost 0 bases, and 10 bases lay in between. The CDR3 is made up of 14 amino acids. Germline loops: CDR1 SEHNR, CDR2 FQNEAQ (reference sequence). The CDR3 region has the DNA TGTGCCAGCAGTCACCCGGGAAGCACAGATACGCAGTATTTT. Its translation: CASSHPGSTDTQYF. The full variable domain, rest sourced from reference TRBV7-9 and TRBJ2-3, is DTGVSQNPRHKITKRGQNVTFRCDPISEHNRLYWYRQTLGQGPEFLTYFQNEAQLEKSRLLSDRFSAERPKGSFSTLEIQRTEQGDSAMYLCASSHPGSTDTQYFGPGTRLTVL.

V gene TRBV25-1 combines with J gene TRBJ2-1; 7 nucleotides align to TRBD1. The J segment lost 4 bases and the V segment lost 4 bases, leaving 4 bases of the junction unmatched. This CDR3 has 14 amino acids. Germline loops: CDR1 MGHDK, CDR2 SYGVNS. The CDR3 protein is CASSVGQIYNEQFF. The CDR3, as DNA: TGTGCCAGCAGTGTGGGACAGATATACAATGAGCAGTTCTTC.

This chain connects TRBV30 to TRBJ1-5; D may be TRBD1 (6 bases). V lost 1 base, J lost 5 bases, and 15 bases lay in between. Germline V gene data show CDR1 as GTSNPN and CDR2 as SVGIG (reference sequence). This CDR3 region has 15 residues. The CDR3 DNA reads as TGTGCCTGGAGTGCCCTGAAGGGGGGGGATCAGCCCCAGCATTTT. This translates into CAWSALKGGDQPQHF.

The chain combines TRBV2 with TRBJ2-5, with 9 bases lining up with TRBD1. The J call may be mistaken, given a closer DNA end match to TRBJ2-7. The germline gives CDR1 SNHLY, CDR2 FYNNEI. There are 13 residues in the CDR3. CDR3 amino acids: CASSAQGAHEQYF. For the CDR3, the DNA is TGTGCCAGCAGTGCACAGGGGGCCCACGAGCAGTACTTC.

This clone appeared a few times. V is TRBV6-6 and J is TRBJ2-3; weak D call: TRBD1 (6 bases). The V gene lost 5 bases and the J gene lost 10 bases, with 22 bases spanning the gap. Germline lookup yields CDR1 MNHNY and CDR2 SVGAGI (reference sequence). CDR3 size: 15 residues. The chain's CDR3 is CASSTGTRVKPPQYF. The CDR3 DNA reads as TGTGCCAGCAGTACCGGGACAAGAGTCAAACCTCCGCAGTATTTT.

This sequence joins TRBV5-3 and TRBJ2-3; 14 positions agree with TRBD2. TRBV5-3 is treated as an ORF (open reading frame) with a function not yet certain. The trim removed 2 bases at V and 5 bases at J, leaving 10 bases unmatched. The CDR3 spans 18 residues. The CDR3 DNA reads as TGTGCCAGAAGCTTAAAAAATAGGACTAGCGGGAGGATAGATACGCAGTATTTT. Translated: CARSLKNRTSGRIDTQYF.

The chain carries TRBV10-1 and TRBJ1-2, with D tentatively TRBD1 (5 bases). The germline V gene encodes CDR1 WNHNN and CDR2 SYGVQD (reference sequence). The CDR3 consists of 22 residues. V was cut by 7 bases and J by 1 base, with 37 bases left in between. The CDR3 protein is CASKYPETRVRVNDFCNYGYTF. In nucleotides, the CDR3 is TGCGCCAGCAAATACCCCGAAACGAGAGTCAGGGTTAACGACTTCTGTAACTATGGCTACACCTTC.

The chain carries TRBV18 and TRBJ2-7; TRBD1 matches at 11 bases. V shed 1 base, J shed 6 bases, and the junction held 2 bases outside the gene matches. The germline CDR1 and CDR2 sequences are KGHSH and LQKENI. This CDR3 has 14 amino acids. CDR3 sequence (DNA): TGTGCCAGCTCACCACGGGGACAGGGGGGCGAGCAGTACTTC. Protein: CASSPRGQGGEQYF.

This chain joins TRBV7-9 and TRBJ2-3; D is possibly TRBD1 (6 bases). V shed 5 bases and J shed 3 bases, with 12 bases lying between them. The CDR3 consists of 14 residues. Germline V gene data show CDR1 as SEHNR and CDR2 as FQNEAQ (reference sequence). This chain's CDR3 is CASSQRQATDTQYF. The CDR3 DNA is TGTGCCAGCAGCCAGAGACAGGCGACAGATACGCAGTATTTT.

This clone has more than one count but fewer than ten. The chain joins TRBV29-1 to TRBJ1-3; D is possibly TRBD1 (5 bases). This CDR3 region has 13 residues. V lost 1 base, J lost 4 bases, and 8 bases lay in between. The germline V gene encodes CDR1 SQVTM and CDR2 ANQGSEA. The CDR3 region is CSVEVTVGNTIYF. CDR3 nucleotides: TGCAGCGTTGAAGTGACAGTAGGAAACACCATATATTTT.

J is TRBJ2-1 and V is TRBV9; D gene ambiguous. V lost 3 bases to trimming and J lost 8 bases, with 9 bases between them. CDR1 SGDLS and CDR2 YYNGEE come from the germline V gene. This CDR3 has 12 residues. The chain's CDR3 is CASSGSGDEQFF. The CDR3 nucleotides read TGTGCCAGCAGCGGGAGTGGGGATGAGCAGTTCTTC.

This clone was seen more than once but under ten times. The same CDR3 also results from other DNA sequences found in this sample. The chain recombines TRBV5-1 with TRBJ1-1; D gene uncertain. This CDR3 region has 14 residues. CDR1 and CDR2 from the germline V gene are SGHRS and YFSETQ. Trimming took off 0 bases at V and 1 base at J, with 7 bases between the two ends. The CDR3 reads CASSLDGGNTEAFF. The CDR3 region has the DNA TGCGCCAGCAGCTTGGACGGAGGGAACACTGAAGCTTTCTTT.

The chain joins TRBV16 to TRBJ1-1; no reliable D call. The germline CDR1 and CDR2 sequences are KGHSY and FQNENV. Between the trimmed V and J ends, which lost 3 bases and 2 bases, there was a span of 4 bases. The CDR3 is 12 residues long. The DNA of the CDR3 is TGTGCCAGCAGCCAGGGAAACACTGAAGCTTTCTTT. This codes for CASSQGNTEAFF.

CDR3 bases: TGTGCCAGCAGCCAAGAGCACAGGGGCTATGGCTACACCTTC. It translates to CASSQEHRGYGYTF. J is TRBJ1-2 and V is TRBV4-2; TRBD1 matches at 7 bases. This CDR3 is built from 14 residues. Germline CDR1 is LGHNA and CDR2 is YNFKEQ. Losses at the gene ends were 0 bases for V and 4 bases for J; bases not matched to a gene: 2.

In regard to this clone: Sequence at one end of the junction differs from germline and may be a read error. The V call is TRBV7-7, the J call TRBJ2-1; D is perhaps TRBD2 (6 bases). Germline CDR1 SSHAT, CDR2 FNYEAQ (reference sequence). The CDR3 is 12 amino acids. The CDR3 here is CASSSRGGEQFF. The CDR3 DNA sequence: TGTGCTAGCAGCTCCCGGGGAGGAGAGCAGTTCTTC.

In DNA form, the CDR3 reads TGCAGCGTGAGTTGGAGGGCGAGCACTGAAGCTTTCTTT. This gives the protein CSVSWRASTEAFF. The chain employs TRBV29-1 and TRBJ1-1; D uncertain. The germline gives CDR1 SQVTM, CDR2 ANQGSEA. CDR3 length: 13 amino acids. Trimming took off 6 bases at V and 4 bases at J, with 15 bases between the two ends.

A single count supports this clone. The chain couples TRBV7-6 to TRBJ2-7; 9 nucleotides match TRBD2. Germline CDR1 and CDR2: SGHVS and FNYEAQ. The CDR3 totals 16 residues. After removal of 1 base from V and 7 bases from J, the junction contained 11 bases not matched to a gene. In DNA form, the CDR3 reads TGTGCCAGCAGCTTAGTGGGGGCTAGCGGGATATTTGAGCAGTACTTC. It specifies CASSLVGASGIFEQYF.

The CDR3, as DNA: TGTGCCAGCAGTTACTCGAGGGGGATTGGTGAGACCCAGTACTTC. Its translation is CASSYSRGIGETQYF. The genes are TRBV6-5 and TRBJ2-5; possible D gene TRBD1, 6 bases. V lost 0 bases, J lost 5 bases, and 13 bases lay in between. The CDR3 extends over 15 amino acids. In germline, CDR1 is MNHEY, CDR2 SVGAGI.